The 32 T cell receptor beta chains given below trace back to one sample, sequenced in a study of T cell changes during pregnancy in multiple sclerosis. The data were produced by immunoSEQ multiplex PCR, yet TCRdb's version contains in-frame clones alone and is incomplete. In the table there are about 64,000 clones, almost 97% of which are singletons. The sample in question was CD8+ T cells from peripheral blood mononuclear cells, obtained after pregnancy. The receptors were gathered from a female donor with multiple sclerosis, enrolled in a pregnancy study.

The genes are TRBV9 and TRBJ2-3, with D tentatively TRBD2 (7 bases). The germline CDR1 and CDR2 sequences are SGDLS and YYNGEE. This CDR3 spans 17 amino acids. Trimming left V 2 bases short and J 1 base short, with 17 bases between. This CDR3 is CASSVGKGGLGTDTQYF. CDR3 nucleotides: TGTGCCAGCAGCGTGGGAAAGGGGGGGCTCGGCACAGATACGCAGTATTTT.

V gene TRBV7-2 combines with J gene TRBJ2-7; D not resolved. The V end was cut by 4 bases, the J end by 7 bases, with 14 bases between. Germline V gene lookup returns CDR1 SGHTA and CDR2 FQGNSA. This CDR3 has 13 amino acids. CDR3 region: CASSSMTAGEQYF. The CDR3 region has the DNA TGTGCCAGCAGCTCGATGACGGCCGGGGAGCAGTACTTC.

This clone occurred once. The chain has TRBV4-1 and TRBJ1-5; TRBD1 is a possible D gene (6 bases). The CDR3 runs to 15 residues. Trimming removed 4 bases at V and 3 bases at J, with 13 bases between. CDR1 is MGHRA and CDR2 is YSYEKL in the germline V gene. CDR3 nucleotides: TGCGCCAGCAGCCCTGACAGGAGTTCCAATCAGCCCCAGCATTTT. Its translation is CASSPDRSSNQPQHF.

The chain has TRBV9 and TRBJ2-3; maybe TRBD2 (6 bases). V was cut by 2 bases and J by 0 bases, with 13 bases left in between. The CDR3 totals 16 residues. In germline, CDR1 is SGDLS, CDR2 YYNGEE. The CDR3 is CASSVELASSTDTQYF. The CDR3 DNA sequence: TGTGCCAGCAGCGTGGAACTAGCCTCTAGCACAGATACGCAGTATTTT.

The chain couples TRBV19 to TRBJ2-1; D is perhaps TRBD2 (7 bases). Germline CDR1 reads LNHDA; CDR2 reads SQIVND (reference sequence). This CDR3 has 13 amino acids. Trimming removed 1 base at V and 8 bases at J, with 9 bases between. DNA for the CDR3: TGTGCCAGTAGTATAGGAGGGGGGGATGAGCAGTTCTTC. Amino acid sequence: CASSIGGGDEQFF.

V usage is TRBV2 and J usage is TRBJ2-1; 13 bases match TRBD2. V was pared by 7 bases and J by 1 base, with 7 bases of the junction left unmatched. The CDR3 consists of 17 residues. The V gene's germline CDR1 is SNHLY and CDR2 FYNNEI. The chain's CDR3 is CASKERTSGRSYNEQFF. The DNA for the CDR3 is TGTGCCAGCAAGGAGAGGACTAGCGGGAGATCCTACAATGAGCAGTTCTTC.

The chain's CDR3 is CASSQPEQGHRVAFF. CDR3 nucleotides: TGTGCCAGCAGCCAACCCGAACAGGGCCACCGGGTGGCTTTCTTT. The chain combines TRBV5-4 with TRBJ1-1; D is possibly TRBD1 (6 bases). V was cut by 4 bases and J by 11 bases, with 24 bases left in between. Germline V gives CDR1 SGHNT, CDR2 YYREEE (reference sequence). This CDR3 comprises 15 residues.

The J gene is TRBJ2-3, the V gene TRBV4-2; D is ambiguous. Per the germline V gene, CDR1 is LGHNA and CDR2 is YNFKEQ. The CDR3 is made up of 14 amino acids. The V end was cut by 1 base, the J end by 5 bases, with 10 bases between. CDR3 amino acids: CASSQVLEKDTQYF. In DNA, the CDR3 is TGTGCCAGCAGCCAAGTTCTAGAAAAAGATACGCAGTATTTT.

The chain combines TRBV15 with TRBJ1-2, with TRBD1 matching 7 bases. The CDR3 consists of 15 residues. Trimming cost V 4 bases and J 6 bases; bases outside gene matches: 11. Looked up from germline, CDR1 is LNHNV and CDR2 is YYDKDF (reference sequence). CDR3 in amino acids: CATSMRQGWGHGYTF. The CDR3 DNA reads TGTGCCACCAGCATGCGACAGGGATGGGGACATGGCTACACCTTC.

The rearrangement uses TRBV2 and TRBJ1-1; the D gene is possibly TRBD1 (5 bases). The CDR3 totals 13 residues. Trimming cost V 6 bases and J 1 base, with 9 bases left between them. Germline CDR1 SNHLY, CDR2 FYNNEI. The CDR3 DNA sequence: TGTGCCAGCAGGGGGGGACGGAACACTGAAGCTTTCTTT. Its translation: CASRGGRNTEAFF.

The chain recombines TRBV27 with TRBJ2-1, with TRBD2 matching 9 bases. Germline CDR1 is MNHEY and CDR2 is SMNVEV (reference sequence). CDR3 length: 14 residues. Unmatched junction bases numbered 10, after V lost 7 bases and J lost 9 bases. In DNA form, the CDR3 reads TGTGCCAGCACATGGGGGCTAGCGGGGAGTGAGCAGTTCTTC. Amino acid sequence: CASTWGLAGSEQFF.

CDR3 nucleotide sequence: TGTGCCAGCAGTACGCAGGGAACGGGAGCTTTCTTT. Its protein is CASSTQGTGAFF. This sequence joins TRBV28 and TRBJ1-1; a weak D match, TRBD1 (5 bases). Trimming took off 5 bases at V and 10 bases at J, with 14 bases between the two ends. CDR1 is MDHEN, CDR2 SYDVKM, per germline. CDR3 length: 12 amino acids.

The chain is built from TRBV7-9 and TRBJ2-2; weak D call: TRBD2 (6 bases). Germline-derived CDR1 and CDR2 are SEHNR and FQNEAQ (reference sequence). This CDR3 region has 16 residues. V lost 5 bases and J 3 bases, leaving 16 bases between the germline ends. CDR3 residues: CASSREVWGDTGELFF. CDR3 sequence (DNA): TGTGCCAGCAGCAGAGAGGTGTGGGGGGACACCGGGGAGCTGTTTTTT. Full variable domain (missing parts from reference TRBV7-9 and TRBJ2-2): DTGVSQNPRHKITKRGQNVTFRCDPISEHNRLYWYRQTLGQGPEFLTYFQNEAQLEKSRLLSDRFSAERPKGSFSTLEIQRTEQGDSAMYLCASSREVWGDTGELFFGEGSRLTVL.

The chain joins TRBV19 to TRBJ1-5; 8 bases align to TRBD1. CDR1 is LNHDA, CDR2 SQIVND, per germline (reference sequence). The CDR3 is 16 residues long. Germline trimming cut 4 bases from V and 3 bases from J; bases unmatched to any gene: 8. Here the CDR3 reads CASSTGTGGFNQPQHF. The DNA for the CDR3 is TGTGCCAGTAGTACAGGGACAGGCGGATTCAATCAGCCCCAGCATTTT.

This chain connects TRBV28 to TRBJ2-3, with 13 nucleotides matching TRBD2. The V gene end was trimmed by 6 bases and the J gene end by 4 bases; junction bases not matched to a gene: 10. This CDR3 region has 17 residues. Germline values: CDR1 MDHEN, CDR2 SYDVKM. The CDR3 protein is CASSPKTSGRRADTQYF. In DNA, the CDR3 is TGTGCCAGCAGCCCCAAGACTAGCGGGAGGAGGGCAGATACGCAGTATTTT.

The chain uses TRBV10-3 and TRBJ2-3, with D possibly being TRBD2 (5 bases). This CDR3 spans 15 amino acids. Looked up from germline, CDR1 is ENHRY and CDR2 is SYGVKD. V was clipped by 10 bases and J by 4 bases, with 21 bases between them. The CDR3 spells CATTRDHDSPDTQYF. The DNA for the CDR3 is TGTGCCACGACCCGGGATCACGACTCGCCAGATACGCAGTATTTT.

The chain employs TRBV2 and TRBJ2-3; weak D call: TRBD2 (7 bases). V lost 5 bases and J 2 bases, leaving 17 bases between the germline ends. The CDR3 is made up of 16 amino acids. CDR1 and CDR2 from the germline V gene are SNHLY and FYNNEI. DNA of the CDR3: TGTGCCAGCAGTCCCATTTGGGAGGGGGACACAGATACGCAGTATTTT. Translated, it gives CASSPIWEGDTDTQYF.

This chain joins TRBV27 and TRBJ1-5; TRBD1 is a possible D gene (5 bases). The CDR3 sequence is 15 residues long. In germline, CDR1 is MNHEY, CDR2 SMNVEV (reference sequence). V was cut by 4 bases and J by 0 bases, with 10 bases left in between. CDR3 in amino acids: CASSSARDSNQPQHF. In DNA, the CDR3 is TGTGCCAGCAGTTCTGCCAGGGATAGCAATCAGCCCCAGCATTTT.

The chain joins TRBV19 to TRBJ2-1; the D gene is possibly TRBD2 (7 bases). This CDR3 spans 16 amino acids. V lost 7 bases to trimming and J lost 6 bases, with 22 bases between them. The V gene's germline CDR1 is LNHDA and CDR2 SQIVND (reference sequence). The CDR3 nucleotides are TGTGCCAGTACAGTCTTCGCGGGGGCGCGGCCCAATGAGCAGTTCTTC. It encodes CASTVFAGARPNEQFF.

This chain links TRBV2 with TRBJ2-1, with 14 bases matching TRBD2. The CDR3 has 16 residues. V was clipped by 5 bases and J by 9 bases; unmatched bases: 9. Per germline, CDR1 SNHLY and CDR2 FYNNEI. CDR3 residues: CASSSGTSGRWSEQFF. CDR3 coding DNA: TGTGCCAGCAGTTCTGGGACTAGCGGGAGATGGAGTGAGCAGTTCTTC. The full variable domain, rest sourced from reference TRBV2 and TRBJ2-1, is EPEVTQTPSHQVTQMGQEVILRCVPISNHLYFYWYRQILGQKVEFLVSFYNNEISEKSEIFDDQFSVERPDGSNFTLKIRSTKLEDSAMYFCASSSGTSGRWSEQFFGPGTRLTVL.

This clone appeared a few times. The rearrangement links TRBV29-1 to TRBJ1-1, with a weak D call TRBD1 (6 bases). V was cut by 6 bases and J by 6 bases, with 11 bases left in between. The CDR3 extends over 11 amino acids. Per the germline V gene, CDR1 is SQVTM and CDR2 is ANQGSEA. The CDR3 here is CSVQGTAEAFF. CDR3 in DNA: TGCAGCGTACAGGGTACAGCTGAAGCTTTCTTT.

V and J are TRBV7-9 and TRBJ2-7, with TRBD2 as a possible D gene (6 bases). The CDR3 runs to 14 residues. Germline CDR1 is SEHNR and CDR2 is FQNEAQ (reference sequence). V was clipped by 1 base and J by 3 bases, with 10 bases between them. This CDR3 reads CASSLVGGVYEQYF. Written as DNA, the CDR3 is TGTGCCAGCAGCTTAGTCGGGGGTGTCTACGAGCAGTACTTC.

The CDR3 protein is CATRGQGISGNTIYF. CDR3 nucleotide sequence: TGTGCCACCCGGGGACAGGGGATTTCTGGAAACACCATATATTTT. The chain couples TRBV28 to TRBJ1-3; 10 bases are shared with TRBD1. V dropped 10 bases and J dropped 1; count of bases not matched to a gene: 7. The germline gives CDR1 MDHEN, CDR2 SYDVKM. The CDR3 runs 15 residues.

The chain couples TRBV18 to TRBJ2-7, with 7 bases that match TRBD1. CDR3 length equals 15 residues. Germline values: CDR1 KGHSH, CDR2 LQKENI. After removal of 3 bases from V and 2 bases from J, the junction contained 7 bases not matched to a gene. Written as DNA, the CDR3 is TGTGCCAGCTCACCGGGACAGTTCGAAACCTACGAGCAGTACTTC. Translating gives CASSPGQFETYEQYF.

The chain is built from TRBV7-9 and TRBJ2-1; TRBD2 agrees at 9 bases. Losses at the gene ends were 3 bases for V and 4 bases for J; bases not matched to a gene: 4. Germline V CDR1 and CDR2: SEHNR, FQNEAQ (reference sequence). CDR3 length equals 15 residues. The DNA of the CDR3 is TGTGCCAGCAGCTTGGCTAGCGGGACTTACAATGAGCAGTTCTTC. As protein: CASSLASGTYNEQFF.

Written as DNA, the CDR3 is TGTGCCATCAGGGTTGGACAGGGAGCCTACGAGCAGTACTTC. It encodes CAIRVGQGAYEQYF. The V and J genes are TRBV10-3 and TRBJ2-7; 8 bases match TRBD1. The trim removed 6 bases at V and 2 bases at J, leaving 6 bases unmatched. This CDR3 spans 14 amino acids. Germline V lookup: CDR1 ENHRY, CDR2 SYGVKD.

This clone turned up a few times. The chain links TRBV21-1 to TRBJ1-5. TRBV21-1 is a documented pseudogene. The CDR3 consists of 12 residues. The DNA for the CDR3 is TGTGCCAGCAGCAATAGTGGTCAGCCCCAGCATTTT. Encoded protein: CASSNSGQPQHF.

V gene TRBV18 combines with J gene TRBJ1-5; D unresolved. This CDR3 region has 16 residues. In germline, CDR1 is KGHSH, CDR2 LQKENI. The V and J ends lost 3 bases and 1 base respectively, with 13 bases between them. The CDR3 protein is CASSPQISESNQPQHF. The CDR3 bases are TGTGCCAGCTCACCCCAGATATCGGAGAGCAATCAGCCCCAGCATTTT.

J is TRBJ2-7 and V is TRBV5-1, with 8 bases matching TRBD2. Germline values: CDR1 SGHRS, CDR2 YFSETQ. The CDR3 runs 15 residues. V gave up 3 bases and J gave up 3 bases; unmatched junction bases: 8. CDR3 DNA sequence: TGCGCCAGCAGCTCTCTTGGCGGGGGGCTCTACGAGCAGTACTTC. Its protein product is CASSSLGGGLYEQYF.

This chain connects TRBV5-5 to TRBJ1-1, with D perhaps TRBD1 (5 bases). The CDR3 totals 15 residues. CDR1 and CDR2 from the germline V gene are SGHKS and YYEKEE (reference sequence). V lost 0 bases, J lost 4 bases, and 13 bases lay in between. The CDR3 DNA reads TGTGCCAGCAGCTTGGAAAGTCAGGGTTCCACTGAAGCTTTCTTT. This sequence encodes CASSLESQGSTEAFF.

Worth noting for this clone: The same CDR3 arises from other DNA sequences in this sample as well. The chain links TRBV19 to TRBJ2-7, with TRBD1 matching 11 bases. The CDR3 loop spans 14 amino acids. Per the germline V gene, CDR1 is LNHDA and CDR2 is SQIVND (reference sequence). The J segment lost 4 bases and the V segment lost 3 bases, leaving 2 bases of the junction unmatched. The DNA for the CDR3 is TGTGCCAGTAGTATCGGGACAGGGGGGTACGAGCAGTACTTC. Translated: CASSIGTGGYEQYF.

The chain recombines TRBV18 with TRBJ2-5; perhaps TRBD1 as D (5 bases). Germline V CDR1 and CDR2: KGHSH, LQKENI. The CDR3 runs to 15 residues. Trimming removed 3 bases at V and 5 bases at J, with 16 bases between. The CDR3 region is CASSPRAGAVETQYF. DNA for the CDR3: TGTGCCAGCTCACCTCGAGCTGGGGCGGTGGAGACCCAGTACTTC.